This T cell receptor beta chain emerged from a study of PD-1 blockade in mismatch repair-deficient tumors. Study results and caveats: Tumor-resident clones, often absent from pretreatment blood, expanded after pembrolizumab and then contracted.

Points on this clone: Its target is unknown.

Profiling relied on immunoSEQ multiplex PCR, and the TCRdb table lists in-frame clones only, not all of them. The data show about 68,000 clones, about 78% seen once. The length of the CDR3 is 11 residues. CDR1 is SQVTM and CDR2 is ANQGSEA in the germline V gene. Deletions cut 6 bases from V and 3 bases from J, with 9 bases between. Mismatch repair deficiency was confirmed in all patients, by PCR or immunohistochemistry. The TCR-sequenced patients were a few responders to pembrolizumab. The chain uses TRBV29-1 and TRBJ2-7, with D perhaps matching TRBD1 (5 bases). The source of this sequence is an adult with mismatch repair-deficient cancer. Material: peripheral blood, obtained 2 weeks after starting pembrolizumab. The CDR3 sequence is CSVGHDYEQYF. The CDR3 DNA is TGCAGCGTCGGACATGACTACGAGCAGTACTTC.